Listed here are 23 T cell receptor beta chains from one sample, sequenced in a study of control samples from healthy donors and cancer patients. TCRdb's copy holds only in-frame clones and misses some; the assay was immunoSEQ multiplex PCR. The sample contains approximately 120,000 clones, roughly 86% of which appear only once. What was sequenced was blood. The receptor set was obtained from a man aged 55-75 years in good health.

The chain links TRBV7-9 to TRBJ2-7; 12 positions match TRBD1. The CDR3 extends over 15 amino acids. V dropped 0 bases and J dropped 6; count of bases not matched to a gene: 3. Germline V lookup: CDR1 SEHNR, CDR2 FQNEAQ (reference sequence). CDR3 bases: TGTGCCAGCAGCTTAGCAGGGACAGGGGGCGGCGAGCAGTACTTC. Its translation: CASSLAGTGGGEQYF.

CDR3 region: CASSTVVSFYNEQFF. The CDR3 DNA reads TGTGCCAGTAGTACCGTCGTCTCCTTCTACAATGAGCAGTTCTTC. The J gene is TRBJ2-1, the V gene TRBV19, with no clear D. With 4 bases removed from V and 3 bases from J, the gap between germline ends came to 13 bases. The CDR3 covers 15 residues. Germline CDR1 reads LNHDA; CDR2 reads SQIVND (reference sequence).

Concerning this clone: This specimen includes other DNA sequences encoding the same CDR3. The chain carries TRBV5-4 and TRBJ2-3, with 7 positions matching TRBD2. J was trimmed by 2 bases and V by 4 bases; bases with no gene match: 4. Germline values: CDR1 SGHNT, CDR2 YYREEE (reference sequence). This CDR3 has 14 residues. CDR3 in amino acids: CASSRGEYTDTQYF. The DNA for the CDR3 is TGTGCCAGCAGCCGGGGGGAATACACAGATACGCAGTATTTT.

This clone was seen once. This specimen includes other DNA sequences encoding the same CDR3. The chain employs TRBV5-1 and TRBJ1-2; D is perhaps TRBD1 (6 bases). The CDR3 has 14 amino acids. V lost 0 bases and J 4 bases, leaving 10 bases between the germline ends. From germline, CDR1 is SGHRS and CDR2 YFSETQ. The CDR3 nucleotides read TGCGCCAGCAGCTTGGAGGGGGTCGGCTATGGCTACACCTTC. As protein: CASSLEGVGYGYTF.

This chain joins TRBV18 and TRBJ2-2; perhaps D is TRBD1 or TRBD2 (6 bases each). Trimming left V 3 bases short and J 0 bases short, with 11 bases between. Per the germline V gene, CDR1 is KGHSH and CDR2 is LQKENI. The CDR3 is 16 amino acids. CDR3 in DNA: TGTGCCAGCTCACCTAGGGGGGCCGCGAACACCGGGGAGCTGTTTTTT. This codes for CASSPRGAANTGELFF.

The chain carries TRBV10-2 and TRBJ2-7; D is perhaps TRBD1 or TRBD2 (5 bases each). Per germline, CDR1 WSHSY and CDR2 SAAADI. The CDR3 covers 17 residues. The V gene lost 0 bases and the J gene lost 0 bases, with 15 bases spanning the gap. In nucleotides, the CDR3 is TGCGCCAGCAGTGAGTCGAGGGCAGGACACTACTCCTACGAGCAGTACTTC. It codes for CASSESRAGHYSYEQYF.

The chain links TRBV28 to TRBJ2-1; the D gene could be TRBD1 or TRBD2 (5 bases each). CDR3 length equals 18 residues. Germline loops: CDR1 MDHEN, CDR2 SYDVKM. V lost 1 base and J 5 bases, leaving 21 bases between the germline ends. The DNA of the CDR3 is TGTGCCAGCAGTTTATTAGCCGGGGACGGATTGGACCACAATGAGCAGTTCTTC. Translation: CASSLLAGDGLDHNEQFF.

The chain joins TRBV6-2 or TRBV6-3 to TRBJ1-1; TRBD1 agrees at 7 bases. The junction had 4 bases not matched to a gene; V was cut back by 2 bases and J by 1 base. This CDR3 is built from 15 residues. Germline assignment: CDR1 MNHEY and CDR2 SVGEGT. The CDR3 reads CASSYGQVPNTEAFF. As DNA, the CDR3 is TGTGCCAGCAGTTACGGACAGGTCCCGAACACTGAAGCTTTCTTT.

This chain links TRBV6-1 with TRBJ1-3, with TRBD1 identical over 8 bases. The ends lost 0 bases at V and 0 bases at J; junction bases unmatched: 1. Looked up from germline, CDR1 is MNHNS and CDR2 is SASEGT. CDR3 length: 16 amino acids. CDR3 sequence reads: CASSEATGGSGNTIYF. The CDR3 coding sequence is TGTGCCAGCAGTGAAGCTACAGGGGGCTCTGGAAACACCATATATTTT.

The CDR3 DNA reads as TGTGCCAGCAGCTCCCGACTAGCGGGGGGAAATACGCAGTATTTT. Translation gives CASSSRLAGGNTQYF. The genes are TRBV7-2 and TRBJ2-3; TRBD2 matches 13 bases. Germline V gives CDR1 SGHTA, CDR2 FQGNSA. Losses at the gene ends were 4 bases for V and 7 bases for J; bases not matched to a gene: 5. This CDR3 contains 15 residues.

Only one count was recorded for this clone. The chain joins TRBV12-5 to TRBJ1-5, with 8 bases aligning to TRBD1. Germline-derived CDR1 and CDR2 are LGHNT and FRNRAP. After removal of 5 bases from V and 0 bases from J, the junction contained 6 bases not matched to a gene. The CDR3 totals 16 residues. CDR3 region: CASGRGTGYSNQPQHF. DNA of the CDR3: TGTGCTAGTGGTCGGGGGACAGGATATAGCAATCAGCCCCAGCATTTT.

V gene TRBV6-5 combines with J gene TRBJ1-4, with D possibly being TRBD1 (5 bases). Germline V gene data show CDR1 as MNHEY and CDR2 as SVGAGI. This CDR3 contains 16 residues. V was pared by 0 bases and J by 8 bases, with 16 bases between. CDR3 in amino acids: CASSYSILVGGEKLFF. The DNA for the CDR3 is TGTGCCAGCAGTTACTCGATTTTGGTTGGGGGAGAAAAACTGTTTTTT.

V is TRBV29-1 and J is TRBJ1-1; unclear D gene. This CDR3 comprises 13 residues. Between the trimmed V and J ends, which lost 7 bases and 3 bases, there was a span of 15 bases. The V gene's germline CDR1 is SQVTM and CDR2 ANQGSEA. The CDR3 region is CSARHLSDTEAFF. CDR3 nucleotides: TGCAGCGCTAGACACCTTTCGGACACTGAAGCTTTCTTT.

This chain links TRBV7-2 with TRBJ2-3, with TRBD2 matching 7 bases. With V trimmed by 1 base and J by 4 bases, 8 bases remained unmatched. CDR3 length: 16 residues. Germline V CDR1 and CDR2: SGHTA, FQGNSA. Here the CDR3 DNA reads TGTGCCAGCAGCTTAGACGCGGGAGTAGCGTCAGATACGCAGTATTTT. This gives the protein CASSLDAGVASDTQYF.

The V and J genes are TRBV7-9 and TRBJ2-1; TRBD1 is a possible D gene (6 bases). V shed 7 bases and J shed 1 base, with 11 bases lying between them. CDR1 and CDR2 (germline): SEHNR, FQNEAQ (reference sequence). The CDR3 loop spans 14 amino acids. CDR3 loop: CASNRDHSYNEQFF. The CDR3 DNA sequence: TGTGCCAGCAACAGGGATCATTCCTACAATGAGCAGTTCTTC.

The chain couples TRBV7-2 to TRBJ2-3; TRBD2 aligns across 13 bases. The CDR3 runs 17 residues. J was trimmed by 0 bases and V by 1 base; bases with no gene match: 1. Germline V gene data show CDR1 as SGHTA and CDR2 as FQGNSA. The CDR3 coding sequence is TGTGCCAGCAGCTTAGAGGGACTAGCGGGAAGCACAGATACGCAGTATTTT. Protein sequence: CASSLEGLAGSTDTQYF.

This chain connects TRBV4-1 to TRBJ1-5; no clear D. CDR1 MGHRA and CDR2 YSYEKL come from the germline V gene. Trimming took off 2 bases at V and 7 bases at J, with 15 bases between the two ends. The CDR3 length is 15 residues. Written as DNA, the CDR3 is TGCGCCAGCAGCCAACCCCTCGCGGTTGGGCAGCCCCAGCATTTT. This sequence encodes CASSQPLAVGQPQHF.

This chain uses TRBV28 with TRBJ1-2; D is ambiguous. The germline V gene has CDR1 MDHEN and CDR2 SYDVKM. V dropped 8 bases and J dropped 8 bases, with 15 bases sitting between them. The CDR3 sequence is 12 residues long. The CDR3 here is CASFEVLEGYTF. As DNA, the CDR3 is TGTGCCAGCTTCGAGGTATTGGAAGGCTACACCTTC.

The CDR3 region has the DNA TGTGCCAGCAGCCAATTGGGACAGGGGAATTCACCCCTCCACTTT. Residues: CASSQLGQGNSPLHF. V and J are TRBV2 and TRBJ1-6, with 10 positions matching TRBD1. V gave up 6 bases and J gave up 7 bases; unmatched junction bases: 6. Looked up from germline, CDR1 is SNHLY and CDR2 is FYNNEI. The CDR3 is made up of 15 amino acids.

The gene calls are TRBV18 and TRBJ1-5; possible D gene TRBD1, 6 bases. CDR3 size: 16 residues. From germline, CDR1 is KGHSH and CDR2 LQKENI. V lost 1 base to trimming and J lost 2 bases, with 12 bases between them. This CDR3 reads CASSPLPSGGNQPQHF. CDR3 coding DNA: TGTGCCAGCTCACCACTCCCCTCAGGGGGCAATCAGCCCCAGCATTTT. The full variable domain, with the rest looked up from reference TRBV18 and TRBJ1-5, is NAGVMQNPRHLVRRRGQEARLRCSPMKGHSHVYWYRQLPEEGLKFMVYLQKENIIDESGMPKERFSAEFPKEGPSILRIQQVVRGDSAAYFCASSPLPSGGNQPQHFGDGTRLSIL.

The chain employs TRBV28 and TRBJ2-7; TRBD2 agrees at 10 bases. Germline lookup yields CDR1 MDHEN and CDR2 SYDVKM. Losses at the gene ends were 2 bases for V and 3 bases for J; bases not matched to a gene: 4. The CDR3 sequence is 15 residues long. The CDR3 spells CASSLRTSGIYEQYF. CDR3 in DNA: TGTGCCAGCAGTTTACGGACTAGCGGAATCTACGAGCAGTACTTC.

J is TRBJ1-6 and V is TRBV6-5; possible D gene TRBD1, 5 bases. CDR3 length equals 13 residues. CDR1 and CDR2 (germline): MNHEY, SVGAGI. Deletions cut 6 bases from V and 9 bases from J, with 12 bases between. The CDR3 region has the DNA TGTGCCAGCAGGAGAGGTAGGGGTTCACCCCTCCACTTT. This sequence encodes CASRRGRGSPLHF.

The chain uses TRBV12-3 or TRBV12-4 and TRBJ2-7; TRBD1 is a possible D gene (6 bases). V dropped 7 bases and J dropped 2 bases, with 12 bases sitting between them. There are 13 residues in the CDR3. CDR3 sequence: CASKGDGAYEQYF. The CDR3 DNA sequence: TGTGCCAGCAAGGGGGACGGAGCCTACGAGCAGTACTTC.